This T cell receptor beta chain was observed in a study of cytomegalovirus exposure and HLA in healthy donors. It was with 60 Vbeta and 13 Jbeta primers that the PCR ran. Data came from immunoSEQ multiplex PCR; TCRdb stores just in-frame clones and leaves some out. The profile shows approximately 180,000 clones, around 82% of them singletons. General study findings and limits: TCR beta sequences reportedly predicted most subjects' HLA-A and HLA-B alleles accurately.

Regarding this clone: The antigen is not known.

The sequence was obtained from a woman between 50 and 59 years old in good health and CMV-seropositive. The sequencing sample was made of PBMCs.

This CDR3 is CASSVAGQGSTDTQYF. CDR3 nucleotide sequence: TGTGCCAGCAGCGTAGCCGGACAGGGGAGCACAGATACGCAGTATTTT. This rearrangement joins TRBV9 to TRBJ2-3; 9 nucleotides agree with TRBD1. Germline V CDR1 and CDR2: SGDLS, YYNGEE. The CDR3 totals 16 residues. With 0 bases clipped from V and 0 bases from J, the junction kept 2 bases outside the gene matches.